This TCR beta chain came from a study of Graves' ophthalmopathy and Graves' hyperthyroidism (dated by TCRdb to between 2017 and 2018). About the full investigation: Peripheral blood was collected before any treatment was given, at the time of initial diagnosis. To tell Graves' ophthalmopathy apart from Graves' hyperthyroidism, and to predict which patients would progress to ophthalmopathy, the study relied on TCR beta repertoire signatures. In total, approximately 140 blood samples were TCR-sequenced: roughly 45 ophthalmopathy, approximately 75 hyperthyroidism and about 17 hyperthyroidism-to-ophthalmopathy patients. To explore V-J signatures distinguishing ophthalmopathy from hyperthyroidism, a discovery set of approximately 100 patients (43 ophthalmopathy, about 57 stable hyperthyroidism) was enrolled. An independent validation cohort comprised some 19 hyperthyroidism patients and 15 to 17 patients who later progressed from hyperthyroidism to ophthalmopathy. In six hyperthyroidism patients, T-cell repertoires of thyroid tissue and blood were compared. Following sampling, methimazole starting at 30 mg daily was administered to hyperthyroidism patients, and high-dose intravenous methylprednisolone was administered to ophthalmopathy patients. The paper's findings and limits, for the study overall: Sample size was not statistically predetermined, and group allocation was not concealed from the investigators. Most of the expanded thyroid clonotypes with a frequency above 0.001 were also detected in blood, and it was suggested that the thyroid immune response may be reflected by blood repertoires. Ophthalmopathy was separated from stable hyperthyroidism by the 13-signature model with just under 90% sensitivity and less than 82% specificity in cross-validation and with 80%/75% in the test set. In validation, the model predicted ophthalmopathy progression with over 60% sensitivity and less than 80% specificity; about a dozen predicted patients were CT-confirmed with GO in a median of approximately six months.

The ophthalmopathy patients had moderately to severely active disease, with a Clinical Activity Score of 3 or higher, a NOSPECS grade of 4 or higher, and a disease duration of less than 3 months. Anyone with other autoimmune diseases, uncontrolled infections, pregnancy or lactation was excluded from the study. Clinical symptoms, serum thyroxine, TRAb, thyroid ultrasound and orbital computed tomography were used for diagnosis. PBMCs were isolated from 10 ml of fresh peripheral blood by Ficoll-Paque density gradient centrifugation. Trizol reagent was used to extract the total RNA, and its quality was then checked on an Agilent 2100 Bioanalyzer. Trimming takes 0 bases from V and 1 base from J, and the germline ends sit 13 bases apart. The CDR3 sequence holds 16 residues, the cysteine and phenylalanine included. Just the 48-base CDR3 DNA is kept, in frame starting at base 1. Based on the germline V gene (reference sequence), the CDR1 and CDR2 sequences are LNHNV and YYDKDF.

For repertoire sequencing, TCR beta CDR3 regions were amplified from RNA transcripts. The first round of RT-PCR was done with HTBI primers and the Qiagen OneStep RT-PCR kit, and was followed by a second round of multiplex PCR, then size selection and purification. Sequencing of the libraries was carried out on an Illumina HiSeq2000 in paired-end mode with 100 bp reads. Per the source publication's procedure: SOAPnuke was used for read processing, and reads with adapters, uncalled bases, a mean Phred below 15, or no exact constant-primer or identifier match were discarded. COPE v1.2.5 was used to merge high-quality paired reads. Each unique nucleotide sequence was treated as a clonotype, and MiTCR v1.1 was used to align the clonotypes to the IMGT TRB V, D and J references. Only V-J combinations with frequency above 0.0001 were analysed, covering 99.2% of repertoires. A TCR clonal expansion and chaos score per V-J combination was defined as the ratio of F50 clonal expansion to chaos observed in the TCRdist matrix. Welch's t-statistics and random forest were used to reduce the features to some 13 V-J combinations, which were then used as input to a naive Bayes classifier. The Morisita-Horn index was used to measure how similar the thyroid and blood repertoires were. The raw public reads went through TCRdb reprocessing: fastp at Q25, MiXCR clone calling, in-frame beta chains kept. Each entry is one CDR3 protein sequence, shown with its most common DNA and genes. Here the V and J calls rest on TCRdb's processing, not on the authors' analysis. The sample profile shows about 640,000 distinct CDR3 sequences; more than 40% of them were found once. 3% to 3.5% of the sample comes from the top ten.

Remarks on this clonotype: Its antigen remains unidentified. Base qualities are not provided; no much larger clone lies one nucleotide away.

In this chain, TRBV15 is recombined with TRBJ2-7; the D gene remains uncertain. The sequencing input was peripheral blood. This clonotype was obtained from an adult man with Graves' ophthalmopathy. The CDR3 is CATSRDRPGESYEQYF. The nucleotide sequence is TGTGCCACCAGCAGAGATCGTCCGGGTGAATCCTACGAGCAGTACTTC.